This record covers a single T cell receptor (beta chain). This record belongs to a study of OX40 agonist ivuxolimab in advanced cancers. This CDR3 is built from 17 residues. V was clipped by 9 bases and J by 0 bases, with 21 bases between them. CDR1 is SGHAT and CDR2 is FQNNGV in the germline V gene. TCRdb's table, derived via immunoSEQ multiplex PCR, lists solely in-frame clones and lacks some. The sample includes about 69,000 clones, 80% to 95% of them seen just once. The sequencing used CD4+ or CD8+ T cells sorted from blood, collected in a trial of the OX40 agonist ivuxolimab. The chain recombines TRBV11-2 with TRBJ2-1; D possibly matches TRBD1 or TRBD2 (5 bases each). The source is an adult with an advanced solid tumor such as melanoma, head and neck, liver or kidney cancer. CDR3 nucleotide sequence: TGTGCCAGTACAAGGGACCGTTGGGGAAGCTCCTACAATGAGCAGTTCTTC. The encoded protein is CASTRDRWGSSYNEQFF.